This T cell receptor (beta chain) was sequenced for a study of blood T cell repertoires in COVID-19. Turning to the study itself: Samples of COVID-19 (acute and convalescent) were obtained from the United States, Italy and Spain. From T cells, B-cell-depleted T cells, or PBMCs came the material, which was cDNA or gDNA.

Per the germline V gene, CDR1 is SEHNR and CDR2 is FQNEAQ (reference sequence). J was trimmed by 0 bases and V by 3 bases; bases with no gene match: 10. The CDR3 spans 17 residues. Original analysis: From reference gene primer amplification, estimates of nucleated cell counts were derived. TCRdb keeps only in-frame clones here, not all; method: immunoSEQ multiplex PCR. The DNA gave D and trimming, while V, J and clone size come from that table. This sample has about 42,000 clones, with around 86% found just once. This TCR derives from a human donor in a cohort sampled during active COVID-19. Sequences were obtained from peripheral blood. The chain carries TRBV7-9 and TRBJ1-1, with 7 bases identical to TRBD1. CDR3 amino acids: CASSFPGTVALNTEAFF. The CDR3, as DNA: TGTGCCAGCAGCTTTCCCGGGACAGTGGCCCTGAACACTGAAGCTTTCTTT.